This entry lists 19 T cell receptor beta chains sequenced from one sample in a study of ipilimumab plus nivolumab after autologous stem cell transplantation. Libraries were prepared by immunoSEQ multiplex PCR; TCRdb keeps only in-frame clonotypes and omits some of them. This table holds more than 20,000 clones, 77% found once. Sequenced here: PBMCs, sampled in a trial of ipilimumab plus nivolumab as post-transplant consolidation. The receptors come from a male donor with diffuse large B-cell lymphoma.

The chain combines TRBV6-1 with TRBJ2-6; D ambiguous. Germline CDR1 reads MNHNS; CDR2 reads SASEGT. This CDR3 region has 12 residues. V lost 6 bases, J lost 4 bases, and 4 bases lay in between. The CDR3 region has the DNA TGTGCCAGCAGCAGGGGGGCCAACGTCCTGACTTTC. Protein product: CASSRGANVLTF.

This clone was seen once. The chain combines TRBV5-4 with TRBJ2-1, with TRBD1 as a possible D gene (5 bases). The CDR3 totals 15 residues. V lost 4 bases and J lost 7, with 18 bases in between. Germline loops: CDR1 SGHNT, CDR2 YYREEE (reference sequence). The CDR3 spells CASSPTQGKGNEQFF. In DNA form, the CDR3 reads TGTGCCAGCAGCCCCACGCAGGGTAAGGGGAATGAGCAGTTCTTC.

This chain joins TRBV28 and TRBJ1-2; possible D gene TRBD1, 5 bases. Germline-derived CDR1 and CDR2 are MDHEN and SYDVKM. There are 13 residues in the CDR3. The V and J ends lost 6 bases and 5 bases respectively, with 13 bases between them. This CDR3 is CASSPVRVYGYTF. CDR3 in DNA: TGTGCCAGCAGCCCGGTCAGGGTTTATGGCTACACCTTC.

The rearrangement joins TRBV6-1 to TRBJ2-5; TRBD1 agrees at 7 bases. This CDR3 spans 17 amino acids. J gave up 2 bases and V 3 bases, and 12 bases lay outside the gene matches. Germline CDR1 MNHNS, CDR2 SASEGT. The CDR3 coding sequence is TGTGCCAGCAGTGATCCCAGGACAGGAAAAGTGCAAGAGACCCAGTACTTC. Amino acid sequence: CASSDPRTGKVQETQYF.

The genes are TRBV7-9 and TRBJ2-3, with D perhaps matching TRBD2 (5 bases). V dropped 2 bases and J dropped 4 bases, with 13 bases sitting between them. Germline CDR1 reads SEHNR; CDR2 reads FQNEAQ (reference sequence). There are 15 residues in the CDR3. This CDR3 reads CASSLSGGGADTQYF. CDR3 DNA sequence: TGTGCCAGCAGCTTATCTGGAGGTGGAGCAGATACGCAGTATTTT.

The J gene is TRBJ2-4, the V gene TRBV6-6; 7 bases fit TRBD1. The germline CDR1 and CDR2 sequences are MNHNY and SVGAGI (reference sequence). The CDR3 sequence is 16 residues long. J was trimmed by 2 bases and V by 2 bases; bases with no gene match: 6. CDR3 sequence reads: CASSYANRGSKNIQYF. Here the CDR3 DNA reads TGTGCCAGCAGTTACGCGAACAGGGGATCCAAAAACATTCAGTACTTC.

This clone was found a few times. V and J are TRBV6-1 and TRBJ1-1; TRBD1 is a possible D gene (6 bases). The V end was cut by 5 bases, the J end by 8 bases, with 12 bases between. The CDR3 covers 12 residues. CDR1 and CDR2 (germline): MNHNS, SASEGT. Here the CDR3 DNA reads TGTGCCAGCAGTCCACAGGGATCCGAAGCTTTCTTT. It specifies CASSPQGSEAFF.

There are a few counts of this clone. The chain carries TRBV9 and TRBJ1-1; D gene unclear. Trimming removed 0 bases from V and 0 bases from J, with 6 bases in between. The CDR3 has 14 residues. Germline lookup yields CDR1 SGDLS and CDR2 YYNGEE. CDR3 DNA: TGTGCCAGCAGCGTAGCTCCGTTGAACACTGAAGCTTTCTTT. This gives the protein CASSVAPLNTEAFF. Using reference TRBV9 and TRBJ1-1 for the parts outside the CDR3, the full variable domain is DSGVTQTPKHLITATGQRVTLRCSPRSGDLSVYWYQQSLDQGLQFLIQYYNGEERAKGNILERFSAQQFPDLHSELNLSSLELGDSALYFCASSVAPLNTEAFFGQGTRLTVV.

The chain carries TRBV7-3 and TRBJ1-2, with a tentative D call TRBD1 (6 bases). This CDR3 contains 14 residues. CDR1 SGHTA and CDR2 FQGTGA come from the germline V gene. Trimming took 2 bases from V and 5 from J, leaving 12 bases between them. The CDR3, as DNA: TGTGCCAGCAGCTTAGGGGGCGAGGGATATGGCTACACCTTC. This gives the protein CASSLGGEGYGYTF.

This clone has more than one count but fewer than ten. The chain is built from TRBV7-2 and TRBJ1-5; D is undetermined. Trimming removed 4 bases at V and 5 bases at J, with 6 bases between. The CDR3 length is 12 residues. Germline V gene sequence: CDR1 SGHTA, CDR2 FQGNSA. As DNA, the CDR3 is TGTGCCAGCAGCTCCTACGATCAGCCCCAGCATTTT. The encoded protein is CASSSYDQPQHF. Based on the CDR3 plus reference TRBV7-2 and TRBJ1-5, the full variable domain is GAGVSQSPSNKVTEKGKDVELRCDPISGHTALYWYRQSLGQGLEFLIYFQGNSAPDKSGLPSDRFSAERTGGSVSTLTIQRTQQEDSAVYLCASSSYDQPQHFGDGTRLSIL.

V gene TRBV5-4 combines with J gene TRBJ1-1; 7 bases fit TRBD1. Unmatched junction bases numbered 4, after V lost 4 bases and J lost 1 base. Per the germline V gene, CDR1 is SGHNT and CDR2 is YYREEE (reference sequence). The CDR3 spans 14 residues. CDR3 nucleotides: TGTGCCAGCAGCAAACAGGGGTCGAACACTGAAGCTTTCTTT. Its protein product is CASSKQGSNTEAFF.

The chain has TRBV10-3 and TRBJ2-7; TRBD1 aligns across 7 bases. The J segment lost 6 bases and the V segment lost 7 bases, leaving 9 bases of the junction unmatched. This CDR3 region has 13 residues. The germline CDR1 and CDR2 sequences are ENHRY and SYGVKD. CDR3 coding DNA: TGTGCCATCAATGAACAGGGGTCGCCCGAGCAGTACTTC. Translation gives CAINEQGSPEQYF.

The chain combines TRBV11-2 with TRBJ1-1; D gene uncertain. This CDR3 is 11 amino acids long. Germline V gene data show CDR1 as SGHAT and CDR2 as FQNNGV. V lost 3 bases, J lost 3 bases, and 2 bases lay in between. The CDR3 DNA is TGTGCCAGCAGCTTGTACACTGAAGCTTTCTTT. Residues: CASSLYTEAFF.

The chain carries TRBV6-6 and TRBJ1-3; D not certain. CDR1 is MNHNY, CDR2 SVGAGI, per germline (reference sequence). Trimming took 0 bases from V and 0 from J, leaving 6 bases between them. This CDR3 comprises 15 residues. The CDR3 coding sequence is TGTGCCAGCAGTTACTCGACGGGCTCTGGAAACACCATATATTTT. It specifies CASSYSTGSGNTIYF.

The chain uses TRBV5-6 and TRBJ2-2; either TRBD1 or TRBD2 may fit D (5 bases each). This CDR3 has 16 amino acids. Germline values: CDR1 SGHDT, CDR2 YYEEEE. The germline V and J ends were trimmed by 4 bases and 2 bases, with 15 bases remaining between them. Here the CDR3 DNA reads TGTGCCAGCAGCGCGACGCGAGGGGTAAACACCGGGGAGCTGTTTTTT. Residues: CASSATRGVNTGELFF. Supplemented by reference TRBV5-6 and TRBJ2-2, the full variable domain reads DAGVTQSPTHLIKTRGQQVTLRCSPKSGHDTVSWYQQALGQGPQFIFQYYEEEERQRGNFPDRFSGHQFPNYSSELNVNALLLGDSALYLCASSATRGVNTGELFFGEGSRLTVL.

The rearrangement uses TRBV5-4 and TRBJ2-1, with D possibly TRBD1 on 6 matching bases. Per germline, CDR1 SGHNT and CDR2 YYREEE (reference sequence). Trimming removed 4 bases from V and 9 bases from J, with 20 bases in between. The CDR3 spans 15 residues. CDR3 loop: CASSRTDKGTVEQFF. The DNA for the CDR3 is TGTGCCAGCAGCAGGACAGACAAGGGTACGGTTGAGCAGTTCTTC.

The chain links TRBV5-5 to TRBJ1-5; D may be TRBD1 (5 bases). Germline-derived CDR1 and CDR2 are SGHKS and YYEKEE (reference sequence). Trimming shortened V by 2 bases and J by 4 bases, and 10 bases separated the two germline ends. CDR3 length: 14 residues. The CDR3 sequence is CASSLDGANQPQHF. CDR3 nucleotide sequence: TGTGCCAGCAGCTTAGATGGGGCGAATCAGCCCCAGCATTTT.

The chain carries TRBV5-8 and TRBJ2-7, with 8 positions matching TRBD1. CDR1 SGHTS and CDR2 YDEGEE come from the germline V gene. This CDR3 is 14 amino acids long. The V segment lost 4 bases and the J segment 3 bases; nucleotides outside the gene matches: 6. The CDR3 nucleotides are TGTGCCAGCAGCGTGGACAGGGCTCGCTACGAGCAGTACTTC. This translates into CASSVDRARYEQYF. The variable domain in full, with the rest retrieved from reference TRBV5-8 and TRBJ2-7, is EAGVTQSPTHLIKTRGQQATLRCSPISGHTSVYWYQQALGLGLQFLLWYDEGEERNRGNFPPRFSGRQFPNYSSELNVNALELEDSALYLCASSVDRARYEQYFGPGTRLTVT.

This sequence joins TRBV7-9 and TRBJ1-2; 7 bases are a match to TRBD1. In germline, CDR1 is SEHNR, CDR2 FQNEAQ (reference sequence). This CDR3 region has 15 residues. The J segment lost 5 bases and the V segment lost 3 bases, leaving 9 bases of the junction unmatched. In nucleotides, the CDR3 is TGTGCCAGCAGCTTCGCCTCCGGGACAGTATATGGCTACACCTTC. The encoded protein is CASSFASGTVYGYTF.